Given below is one TCR beta chain in context. The antigen remains unidentified. V was clipped by 3 bases and J by 3 bases, with 9 bases between them. The CDR3 covers 14 residues. CDR1 SGHNT and CDR2 YENEEA come from the germline V gene. Sequencing used immunoSEQ multiplex PCR; TCRdb keeps in-frame clones, though not all of them. The table records around 140,000 clones, around 90% of them present only once. These data originate in a study of T cell responses to AZD1222 COVID-19 vaccine. The study, taken as a whole, reports: Increased Spike-specific TCR breadth and depth were observed after two AZD1222 doses. Possibly, clonal diversity was underestimated; donors were largely white British and included more females.

The sequence came from an adult who received the AZD1222 COVID-19 vaccine. The sequenced sample was peripheral blood, obtained 28 days after the second AZD1222 dose. The rearrangement links TRBV11-3 to TRBJ1-3; unclear D gene. CDR3 amino acids: CASSFPGFGNTIYF. The CDR3 region has the DNA TGTGCCAGCAGCTTCCCGGGTTTTGGAAACACCATATATTTT.